The rows below give T cell receptor beta chains drawn from one sample of a study of cytomegalovirus exposure and HLA in healthy donors. Profiled with immunoSEQ multiplex PCR; TCRdb holds only in-frame clones, not every one. The table has 250,000 or so clones, about 88% seen once. Material: PBMCs. All receptors derive from a man aged 18 to 35 in good health and CMV-seropositive. CDR3s include the opening cysteine and the closing phenylalanine or tryptophan. Size values are once, few and many counts, or a class for expanded clones, and some rows have none.

j_call | clone_size | v_call | cdr3_aa
TRBJ1-5 | - | TRBV19 | CASTGGRLGNQPQHF
TRBJ2-1 | - | TRBV21-1 | CASSKARSVPQRGRYNEQFF
TRBJ2-3 | - | TRBV7-9 | CASSLLPGDTQYF
TRBJ2-2 | - | TRBV9 | CASRPSLARTGELFF
TRBJ1-2 | few | TRBV11-2 | CASSLSNRGLEGYTF
TRBJ2-6 | - | TRBV6-1 | CASSDDSSGANVLTF
TRBJ1-2 | - | TRBV5-4 | CASSPGLTGSEGYTF
TRBJ1-1 | - | TRBV7-3 | CASSTRGGHTEAFF
TRBJ2-5 | many | TRBV6-6 | CASSYSQGLETQYF
TRBJ1-4 | - | TRBV5-1 | CASSDGQGAEKLFF
TRBJ2-7 | - | TRBV30 | CAWGHSGRASYEQYF
TRBJ2-1 | - | TRBV6-6 | CASSSNEQFF
TRBJ2-1 | - | TRBV4-2 | CASSRRREEYNEQFF
TRBJ1-2 | - | TRBV29-1 | CSVDPASGRHYGYTF
TRBJ2-7 | - | TRBV14 | CASSPPGGEYLGQYF
TRBJ2-7 | - | TRBV28 | CASKDLSYEQYF
TRBJ2-1 | - | TRBV2 | CASSTGQGTTTSSYNEQFF
TRBJ1-2 | - | TRBV7-8 | CASSFRALYGYTF
TRBJ1-2 | - | TRBV6-5 | CASSPGEWGYTF
TRBJ2-7 | - | TRBV7-2 | CASSPLGVSPSYEQYF
TRBJ1-2 | - | TRBV27 | CASSQVWTSANYGYTF
TRBJ1-1 | - | TRBV27 | CASSRQGWRTEAFF
TRBJ2-7 | - | TRBV10-3 | CAISEGRGYEQYF
TRBJ2-1 | - | TRBV30 | CAWLANEQFF
TRBJ2-3 | - | TRBV27 | CASSLHRDRGFTDTQYF
TRBJ1-5 | - | TRBV19 | CASSIDRAVSNQPQHF
TRBJ2-7 | - | TRBV2 | CASSEQPALLSYEQYF
TRBJ1-2 | - | TRBV5-4 | CASSPGQGSGYGYTF
TRBJ2-7 | few | TRBV27 | CASSRQGYEQYF
TRBJ2-7 | few | TRBV27 | CASSPQYGEQYF
TRBJ2-7 | - | TRBV27 | CASSLSGDPDRVWGEQYF
TRBJ1-1 | once | TRBV29-1 | CSVDKGGGTEAFF
TRBJ1-4 | - | TRBV29-1 | CSYLEDREKLFF
TRBJ1-1 | - | TRBV27 | CASFSGPRAFF
TRBJ2-2 | few | TRBV4-1 | CASSQDIGLALFRNTGELFF
TRBJ2-1 | - | TRBV4-2 | CASSQAPSAAGGYNEQFF
TRBJ2-7 | - | TRBV5-6 | CASSSTGTGSYEQYF
TRBJ2-5 | few | TRBV5-1 | CASSQDAGAFETQYF
TRBJ2-7 | - | TRBV6-6 | CASSYEGGMQYF
TRBJ2-7 | few | TRBV7-3 | CASSPIKGVSYEQYF
TRBJ2-1 | - | TRBV27 | CASSPRLAESYNEQFF
TRBJ1-2 | - | TRBV27 | CASSLGDGGYTF
TRBJ1-2 | - | TRBV27 | CASSVSGVGYGYTF
TRBJ1-4 | few | TRBV2 | CATGQTNNEKLFF
TRBJ2-1 | - | TRBV30 | CAWGRVYNEQFF
TRBJ1-1 | - | TRBV30 | CAWSVSRATEAFF
TRBJ2-1 | - | TRBV19 | CASSVSPPSAYNEQFF
TRBJ2-3 | - | TRBV27 | CASSFGSTDTQYF
TRBJ1-2 | - | TRBV4-2 | CASSQVTGGAGYGYTF
TRBJ2-7 | once | TRBV12-2 | CASRLARGEQYF
TRBJ1-2 | once | TRBV4-2 | CASSQGTGGLNYGYTF
TRBJ1-5 | - | TRBV27 | CASSDRGYSNQPQHF
TRBJ1-3 | - | TRBV28 | CASEDRESGNTIYF
TRBJ2-1 | once | TRBV27 | CASSRQGAYNEQFF